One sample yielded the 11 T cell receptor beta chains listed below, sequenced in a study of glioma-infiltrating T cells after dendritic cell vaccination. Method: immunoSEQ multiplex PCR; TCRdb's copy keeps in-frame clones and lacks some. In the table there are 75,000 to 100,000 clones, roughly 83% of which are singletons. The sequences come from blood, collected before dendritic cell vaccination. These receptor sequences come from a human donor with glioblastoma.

CDR3 protein: CASSLDRQGYEQYF. The CDR3 DNA is TGCGCCAGCAGCTTGGATCGTCAGGGATACGAGCAGTACTTC. The rearrangement uses TRBV5-1 and TRBJ2-5, with D perhaps TRBD1 (5 bases). The J call is in doubt because the DNA end fits TRBJ2-7 better. The germline gives CDR1 SGHRS, CDR2 YFSETQ. The CDR3 has 14 residues.

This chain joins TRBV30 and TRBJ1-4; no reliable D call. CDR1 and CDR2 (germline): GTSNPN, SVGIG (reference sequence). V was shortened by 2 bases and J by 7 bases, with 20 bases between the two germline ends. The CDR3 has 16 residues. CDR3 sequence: CAWSPLLGVFGEKLFF. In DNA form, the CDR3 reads TGTGCCTGGAGTCCCTTGCTCGGGGTGTTTGGTGAAAAACTGTTTTTT.

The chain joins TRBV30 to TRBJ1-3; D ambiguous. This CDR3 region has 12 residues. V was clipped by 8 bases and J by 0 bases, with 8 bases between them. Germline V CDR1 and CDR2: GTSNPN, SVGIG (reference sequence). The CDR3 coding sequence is TGTGCCCATGGAGACTCTGGAAACACCATATATTTT. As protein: CAHGDSGNTIYF. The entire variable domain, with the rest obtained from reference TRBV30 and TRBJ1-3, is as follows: SQTIHQWPATLVQPVGSPLSLECTVEGTSNPNLYWYRQAAGRGLQLLFYSVGIGQISSEVPQNLSASRPQDRQFILSSKKLLLSDSGFYLCAHGDSGNTIYFGEGSWLTVV.

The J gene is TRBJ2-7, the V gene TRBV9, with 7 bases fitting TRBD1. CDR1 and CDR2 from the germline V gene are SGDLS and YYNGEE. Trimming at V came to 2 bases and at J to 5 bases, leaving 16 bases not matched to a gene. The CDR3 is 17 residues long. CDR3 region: CASSVFGTALPGDEQYF. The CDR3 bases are TGTGCCAGCAGCGTGTTTGGGACAGCCTTACCTGGGGACGAGCAGTACTTC.

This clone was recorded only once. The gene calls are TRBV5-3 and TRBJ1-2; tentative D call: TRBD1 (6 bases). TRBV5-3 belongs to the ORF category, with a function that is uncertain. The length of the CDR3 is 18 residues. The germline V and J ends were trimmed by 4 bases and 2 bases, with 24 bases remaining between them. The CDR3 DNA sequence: TGTGCCAGAAGCCAATCCCCCACACAGGGTGGTCCCAACTATGGCTACACCTTC. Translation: CARSQSPTQGGPNYGYTF.

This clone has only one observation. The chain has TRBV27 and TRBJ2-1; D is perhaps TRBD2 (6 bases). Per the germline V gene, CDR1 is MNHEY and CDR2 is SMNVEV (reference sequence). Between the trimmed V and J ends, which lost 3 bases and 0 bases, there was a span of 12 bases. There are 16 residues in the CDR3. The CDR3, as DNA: TGTGCCAGCAGTTTTAGCGGCGAGCTCTCCTACAATGAGCAGTTCTTC. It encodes CASSFSGELSYNEQFF.

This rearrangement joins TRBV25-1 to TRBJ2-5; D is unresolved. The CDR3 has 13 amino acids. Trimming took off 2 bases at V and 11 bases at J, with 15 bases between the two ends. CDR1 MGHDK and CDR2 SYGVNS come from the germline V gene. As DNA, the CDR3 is TGTGCCAGCAGTGAAGCAGGCCGAGAGCCTCAGTACTTC. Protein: CASSEAGREPQYF.

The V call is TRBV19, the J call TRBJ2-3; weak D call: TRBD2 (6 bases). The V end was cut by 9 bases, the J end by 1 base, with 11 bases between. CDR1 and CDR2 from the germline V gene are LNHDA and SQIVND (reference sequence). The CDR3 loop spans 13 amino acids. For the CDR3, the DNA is TGTGCCAGCGGGACTTCAGGCACAGATACGCAGTATTTT. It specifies CASGTSGTDTQYF.

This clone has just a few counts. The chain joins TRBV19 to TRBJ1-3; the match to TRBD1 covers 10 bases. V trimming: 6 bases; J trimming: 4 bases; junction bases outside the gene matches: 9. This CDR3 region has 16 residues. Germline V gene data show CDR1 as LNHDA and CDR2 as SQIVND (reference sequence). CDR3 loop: CASRPGTGAPGNTIYF. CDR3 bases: TGTGCCAGTAGACCCGGGACAGGGGCGCCGGGAAACACCATATATTTT.

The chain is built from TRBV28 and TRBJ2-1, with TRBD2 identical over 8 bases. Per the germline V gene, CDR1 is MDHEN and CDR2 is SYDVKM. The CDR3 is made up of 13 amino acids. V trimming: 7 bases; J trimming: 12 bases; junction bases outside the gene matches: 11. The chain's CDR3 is CASNRGGALGQFF. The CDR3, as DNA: TGTGCCAGCAACCGGGGGGGGGCCTTAGGGCAGTTCTTC.

The CDR3 DNA reads as TGCGCCAGCAGCCGGACTAGCGGGACTAATATCGCGAACACCGGGGAGCTGTTTTTT. It encodes CASSRTSGTNIANTGELFF. The chain carries TRBV4-1 and TRBJ2-2; 12 nucleotides align to TRBD2. Germline V gene data show CDR1 as MGHRA and CDR2 as YSYEKL. The V segment lost 4 bases and the J segment 0 bases; nucleotides outside the gene matches: 9. The CDR3 has 19 residues.